This T cell receptor beta chain was profiled in a study of post-analysis software for immune sequencing data. This clonotype was picked up a small number of times. Prepared libraries of TCR beta cDNA carried unique molecular identifiers. TCRdb ran MiXCR on the PCR reads and lists one entry per CDR3 protein. The sample consists of over 150,000 distinct CDR3 sequences, 35% to 40% of them appearing once. The CDR3 sequence is 13 residues long. The V gene lost 0 bases and the J gene lost 9 bases, with 10 bases spanning the gap. Germline assignment: CDR1 SGHRS and CDR2 YFSETQ. This receptor was obtained from a girl aged 10 to 17 with multiple sclerosis. The chain recombines TRBV5-1 with TRBJ2-1; no clear D. The sample consisted of blood, taken after autologous hematopoietic stem cell transplantation. The chain's CDR3 is CASSLEGSPEQFF. The CDR3 bases are TGCGCCAGCAGCTTGGAGGGTAGTCCTGAGCAGTTCTTC.